Following are 29 T cell receptor beta chains from one sample sequenced in a study of T-cell memory formation after mild COVID-19 (dated by TCRdb to 2020 to 2022). The library was produced with 5' RACE. The listed sequencing device is Illumina NovaSeq 6000. The public reads were reanalyzed by TCRdb: fastp trimming at Q25, MiXCR alignment, in-frame beta chains only. Each entry is one CDR3 protein sequence, shown with its most common DNA and genes. Counted in this sample were around 340,000 distinct CDR3 sequences; around 21% of them appeared once. The ten largest clones add up to about 12% of the sample. The sample consisted of PBMCs or a T cell subset sorted from them (not recorded which). These receptors were obtained from an adult woman who had mild COVID-19 (a few samples of this study predate the infection). The sample titles of this study are shuffled in the database, so cell type and time point are left out; the donor was told from shared clones.

V is TRBV11-2 and J is TRBJ2-1; TRBD2 is a possible D gene (5 bases). The CDR3 runs 18 residues. Germline assignment: CDR1 SGHAT and CDR2 FQNNGV. Trimming took off 3 bases at V and 6 bases at J, with 24 bases between the two ends. CDR3 protein: CASSFISRGVRQRNEQFF. The CDR3 DNA is TGTGCCAGCAGCTTTATATCCCGGGGAGTACGGCAACGCAATGAGCAGTTCTTC. The full variable domain, its missing parts supplied by reference TRBV11-2 and TRBJ2-1, is EAGVAQSPRYKIIEKRQSVAFWCNPISGHATLYWYQQILGQGPKLLIQFQNNGVVDDSQLPKDRFSAERLKGVDSTLKIQPAKLEDSAVYLCASSFISRGVRQRNEQFFGPGTRLTVL.

The chain joins TRBV12-3 or TRBV12-4 to TRBJ2-7, with D perhaps assigned TRBD1 or TRBD2 (5 bases each). The CDR3 extends over 14 amino acids. The germline V and J ends were trimmed by 6 bases and 2 bases, with 14 bases remaining between them. CDR3 DNA sequence: TGTGCCAGCAGCTCGGGACGGAAGACCTACGAGCAGTACTTC. It specifies CASSSGRKTYEQYF.

The chain combines TRBV5-1 with TRBJ2-5; maybe TRBD1 (6 bases). Per germline, CDR1 SGHRS and CDR2 YFSETQ. The length of the CDR3 is 13 residues. Trimming shortened V by 2 bases and J by 3 bases, and 8 bases separated the two germline ends. CDR3 DNA: TGCGCCAGCAGCTTTTCAGGGGAAGAGACCCAGTACTTC. This sequence encodes CASSFSGEETQYF.

This clonotype showed up just a few times. The rearrangement joins TRBV12-3 or TRBV12-4 to TRBJ1-2; 10 bases are shared with TRBD1. The CDR3 consists of 15 residues. Trimming cost V 5 bases and J 3 bases; bases outside gene matches: 6. The CDR3 bases are TGTGCCAGCAGTCCCCGACAGGGGGCTTACTATGGCTACACCTTC. This translates into CASSPRQGAYYGYTF.

This clonotype was observed a handful of times. This sequence joins TRBV6-1 and TRBJ2-4; 8 bases align to TRBD2. The ends lost 11 bases at V and 0 bases at J; junction bases unmatched: 6. Germline values: CDR1 MNHNS, CDR2 SASEGT. The CDR3 extends over 14 amino acids. In DNA, the CDR3 is TGTGCCGCCACCGGGGGGGTAGCCAAAAACATTCAGTACTTC. Protein product: CAATGGVAKNIQYF.

The table lists this clonotype with a few counts. CDR3: CSAGTAPNTEAFF. CDR3 bases: TGCAGCGCCGGGACAGCCCCGAACACTGAAGCTTTCTTT. The V call is TRBV29-1, the J call TRBJ1-1; 7 positions match TRBD1. V trimming: 7 bases; J trimming: 1 base; junction bases outside the gene matches: 6. The CDR3 has 13 residues. Looked up from germline, CDR1 is SQVTM and CDR2 is ANQGSEA.

The count of this clonotype is one. V usage is TRBV20-1 and J usage is TRBJ2-5; TRBD2 agrees at 12 bases. The CDR3 consists of 16 residues. V was clipped by 6 bases and J by 2 bases; unmatched bases: 10. Germline V gene lookup returns CDR1 DFQATT and CDR2 SNEGSKA (reference sequence). Here the CDR3 reads CSAPLAGGPRQETQYF. The CDR3 nucleotides are TGCAGTGCACCCCTAGCGGGAGGGCCGCGGCAAGAGACCCAGTACTTC.

This clonotype was seen at least ten times. The rearrangement joins TRBV4-2 to TRBJ2-7; 7 nucleotides align to TRBD1. Germline V gene data show CDR1 as LGHNA and CDR2 as YNFKEQ. V was pared by 5 bases and J by 6 bases, with 1 base of the junction left unmatched. The CDR3 is made up of 11 amino acids. The CDR3 loop reads CASSSGGEQYF. DNA for the CDR3: TGTGCCAGCAGCTCAGGGGGCGAGCAGTACTTC.

A few counts support this clonotype. The V gene is TRBV4-1, the J gene TRBJ2-2; weak D call: TRBD1 (6 bases). With 1 base removed from V and 6 bases from J, the gap between germline ends came to 18 bases. The germline CDR1 and CDR2 sequences are MGHRA and YSYEKL. CDR3 length equals 17 residues. The CDR3 DNA sequence: TGCGCCAGCAGCCAAGGGTACAGGGCGGCCGGGGCCGGGGAGCTGTTTTTT. This sequence encodes CASSQGYRAAGAGELFF.

The V and J genes are TRBV7-9 and TRBJ2-1, with unresolved D. The CDR3 length is 13 residues. Germline CDR1 SEHNR, CDR2 FQNEAQ (reference sequence). The germline V and J ends were trimmed by 5 bases and 10 bases, with 15 bases remaining between them. CDR3 region: CASSPGRSGEQFF. The CDR3 nucleotides read TGTGCCAGCAGCCCCGGCAGGTCAGGAGAGCAGTTCTTC.

There are a few counts of this clonotype. This chain links TRBV12-3 or TRBV12-4 with TRBJ2-3; possibly TRBD1 or TRBD2 for D (5 bases each). This CDR3 comprises 15 residues. V was shortened by 6 bases and J by 2 bases, with 15 bases between the two germline ends. CDR3: CASSRGSPATDTQYF. DNA of the CDR3: TGTGCCAGCAGCCGGGGCTCCCCGGCCACAGATACGCAGTATTTT.

This clonotype was counted between two and nine times. The chain joins TRBV7-8 to TRBJ1-1, with 7 positions matching TRBD1. The CDR3 length is 14 residues. The trim removed 4 bases at V and 4 bases at J, leaving 6 bases unmatched. Germline V gives CDR1 SGHVS, CDR2 FQNEAQ. CDR3 amino acids: CASSSQTGVTEAFF. The CDR3 DNA reads as TGTGCCAGCAGCTCCCAAACAGGGGTCACTGAAGCTTTCTTT.

The rearrangement uses TRBV5-1 and TRBJ1-2, with no clear D. Germline CDR1 and CDR2: SGHRS and YFSETQ. This CDR3 contains 14 residues. The ends were cut back, 2 bases at V and 3 bases at J, with 11 bases in the middle. CDR3 coding DNA: TGCGCCAGCAGCTTTCGAGGCAGCGACTATGGCTACACCTTC. This gives the protein CASSFRGSDYGYTF.

This clonotype has just a few counts. The chain joins TRBV12-3 or TRBV12-4 to TRBJ2-1; no clear D. This CDR3 contains 11 residues. V lost 6 bases, J lost 7 bases, and 7 bases lay in between. CDR3 residues: CASSEPNEQFF. The CDR3 DNA reads TGTGCCAGCAGCGAACCTAATGAGCAGTTCTTC.

This clonotype was picked up a small number of times. This chain links TRBV11-2 with TRBJ1-1, with D uncertain. Trimming removed 0 bases at V and 10 bases at J, with 15 bases between. The CDR3 consists of 14 residues. CDR1 SGHAT and CDR2 FQNNGV come from the germline V gene. CDR3 bases: TGTGCCAGCAGCTTAGATCAGCTCACGACTAGAGCTTTCTTT. This encodes CASSLDQLTTRAFF.

This clonotype came up a few times. The DNA of the CDR3 is TGTGCCAGCAGTTTATCTTACGGGGGAGACGATACGCAGTATTTT. Translated: CASSLSYGGDDTQYF. The chain is built from TRBV27 and TRBJ2-3; TRBD2 might be the D (6 bases). This CDR3 is 15 amino acids long. The germline CDR1 and CDR2 sequences are MNHEY and SMNVEV (reference sequence). V dropped 0 bases and J dropped 6 bases, with 13 bases sitting between them.

This clonotype was seen repeatedly, ten times or more. This sequence joins TRBV7-3 and TRBJ2-3; unclear D gene. The ends were cut back, 2 bases at V and 1 base at J, with 7 bases in the middle. Germline lookup yields CDR1 SGHTA and CDR2 FQGTGA. There are 14 residues in the CDR3. The CDR3, as DNA: TGTGCCAGCAGCTTAGGGGTCCGCACAGATACGCAGTATTTT. This translates into CASSLGVRTDTQYF.

This clonotype was picked up many times. The V and J genes are TRBV20-1 and TRBJ2-7; either TRBD1 or TRBD2 may fit D (5 bases each). The germline V gene encodes CDR1 DFQATT and CDR2 SNEGSKA (reference sequence). The CDR3 runs to 15 residues. Between the trimmed V and J ends, which lost 5 bases and 5 bases, there was a span of 22 bases. This CDR3 is CSAEKVGTDSHEQYF. In DNA, the CDR3 is TGCAGTGCTGAGAAAGTAGGGACCGACAGCCACGAGCAGTACTTC.

A few counts support this clonotype. DNA for the CDR3: TGTGCCACCAGCAGAGTTCGGGGGTCGTACGAGCAGTACTTC. This encodes CATSRVRGSYEQYF. The genes are TRBV15 and TRBJ2-7, with D possibly matching TRBD2 (6 bases). The CDR3 loop spans 14 amino acids. Germline V gene data show CDR1 as LNHNV and CDR2 as YYDKDF (reference sequence). The ends were cut back, 1 base at V and 4 bases at J, with 11 bases in the middle.

The chain joins TRBV2 to TRBJ2-7; 10 nucleotides agree with TRBD2. Germline lookup yields CDR1 SNHLY and CDR2 FYNNEI. The CDR3 sequence is 15 residues long. V dropped 3 bases and J dropped 4; count of bases not matched to a gene: 6. In DNA form, the CDR3 reads TGTGCCAGCAGTGAGAGCGGGAGGGGCAAGTACGAGCAGTACTTC. It specifies CASSESGRGKYEQYF.

V gene TRBV20-1 combines with J gene TRBJ2-7; no definite D call. The CDR3 contains 13 residues. V lost 0 bases and J lost 5, with 11 bases in between. CDR1 and CDR2 (germline): DFQATT, SNEGSKA (reference sequence). The CDR3 region is CSARDGNGDEQYF. For the CDR3, the DNA is TGCAGTGCTAGAGATGGGAACGGAGACGAGCAGTACTTC.

V gene TRBV6-5 combines with J gene TRBJ1-2, with D maybe TRBD1 (6 bases). This CDR3 has 14 residues. V lost 5 bases to trimming and J lost 2 bases, with 12 bases between them. The germline V gene has CDR1 MNHEY and CDR2 SVGAGI. Here the CDR3 reads CASSRQETNYGYTF. The CDR3 coding sequence is TGTGCCAGCAGTCGACAGGAGACCAACTATGGCTACACCTTC.

This clonotype was counted a few times. The chain joins TRBV7-2 to TRBJ1-1; TRBD1 matches 12 bases. Unmatched junction bases numbered 9, after V lost 2 bases and J lost 5 bases. The CDR3 spans 17 residues. CDR1 and CDR2 (germline): SGHTA, FQGNSA. CDR3 amino acids: CASSLSGTGGQGTEAFF. The CDR3 coding sequence is TGTGCCAGCAGCTTAAGCGGGACAGGGGGCCAGGGGACTGAAGCTTTCTTT.

The chain couples TRBV29-1 to TRBJ1-1; TRBD1 is a possible D gene (6 bases). With 7 bases removed from V and 8 bases from J, the gap between germline ends came to 20 bases. The germline gives CDR1 SQVTM, CDR2 ANQGSEA. The CDR3 is 13 amino acids. The CDR3 DNA reads TGCAGCGCTAAAGCAGGGGCGCGGATAGAAGCTTTCTTT. Its translation: CSAKAGARIEAFF.

This clonotype was seen only a few times. Here the CDR3 reads CASSEAPGQTYEQYF. CDR3 bases: TGTGCCAGCAGTGAAGCGCCGGGACAGACCTACGAGCAGTACTTC. V gene TRBV6-1 combines with J gene TRBJ2-7, with 7 positions matching TRBD1. This CDR3 comprises 15 residues. V shed 0 bases, J shed 2 bases, and the junction held 4 bases outside the gene matches. Germline CDR1 and CDR2: MNHNS and SASEGT.

This clonotype appeared a few times. This rearrangement joins TRBV12-3 or TRBV12-4 to TRBJ1-2; D is possibly TRBD1 (6 bases). The CDR3 has 13 residues. The V and J ends lost 6 bases and 6 bases respectively, with 14 bases between them. Written as DNA, the CDR3 is TGTGCCAGCAGGAAAACAGGGTCCGATGGCTACACCTTC. This gives the protein CASRKTGSDGYTF.

The V call is TRBV5-1, the J call TRBJ2-3; 8 positions agree with TRBD1. The CDR3 length is 15 residues. V was pared by 4 bases and J by 7 bases, with 11 bases of the junction left unmatched. CDR1 and CDR2 (germline): SGHRS, YFSETQ. CDR3 protein: CASSGHRDRSYTQYF. The CDR3 DNA sequence: TGCGCCAGCAGCGGACACCGGGACAGGTCCTATACGCAGTATTTT.

This clonotype appeared a few times. The chain carries TRBV6-5 and TRBJ1-5; D unresolved. Germline lookup yields CDR1 MNHEY and CDR2 SVGAGI. This CDR3 is 16 amino acids long. V lost 5 bases, J lost 0 bases, and 14 bases lay in between. CDR3 sequence: CASSPKGPYSNQPQHF. Here the CDR3 DNA reads TGTGCCAGCAGTCCCAAAGGGCCTTATAGCAATCAGCCCCAGCATTTT.

This clonotype was detected a few times. This rearrangement joins TRBV7-9 to TRBJ2-5, with D unresolved. This CDR3 is 14 amino acids long. Germline CDR1 and CDR2: SEHNR and FQNEAQ (reference sequence). Trimming removed 5 bases from V and 0 bases from J, with 10 bases in between. CDR3 region: CASSRPRNQETQYF. The CDR3 nucleotides read TGTGCCAGCAGCCGGCCGCGGAACCAAGAGACCCAGTACTTC.